Below, 8 T cell receptor beta chains from the same sample are listed, as sequenced in a study of blood T cells in healthy people across ages. The authors ran a second PCR of about 7 to 11 cycles using a sample-barcoded 5' primer and a J-beta primer mix. Via MiXCR, TCRdb re-called the 5' RACE reads, giving one row per CDR3 protein. This table holds approximately 730,000 distinct CDR3 sequences, about 40% found once. Sequencing was done on a sample of blood. The source of these receptors is an older woman in good health.

The J gene is TRBJ1-1, the V gene TRBV5-1; D uncertain. The CDR3 is made up of 14 amino acids. Deletions cut 4 bases from V and 5 bases from J, with 15 bases between. In germline, CDR1 is SGHRS, CDR2 YFSETQ. CDR3 nucleotide sequence: TGCGCCAGCAGCCTTTCAGAGACAAGTACTGAAGCTTTCTTT. Its translation: CASSLSETSTEAFF. Drawing the rest from reference TRBV5-1 and TRBJ1-1, the complete variable domain is KAGVTQTPRYLIKTRGQQVTLSCSPISGHRSVSWYQQTPGQGLQFLFEYFSETQRNKGNFPGRFSGRQFSNSRSEMNVSTLELGDSALYLCASSLSETSTEAFFGQGTRLTVV.

Remarks on this clonotype: At one boundary the junction diverges from the germline segment, which might be a read error. The gene calls are TRBV7-3 and TRBJ2-3; a possible D gene is TRBD2 (6 bases). The CDR3 contains 14 residues. Germline V gene lookup returns CDR1 SGHTA and CDR2 FQGTGA. Here the CDR3 DNA reads TGTGCCAGCAGCTTAGGGGGAGGCACAGAGACGCAGTATTTT. It is translated as CASSLGGGTETQYF.

This clonotype has only a few counts. One base away lies a much larger clone, so this may be a sequencing read error. The CDR3 coding sequence is TGTGCCAGCAGCGCTTACAGCGGGAGGGTGACGGGTGAGCAGTACTTC. This translates into CASSAYSGRVTGEQYF. The chain recombines TRBV7-2 with TRBJ2-5; 10 nucleotides agree with TRBD2. Trimming cost V 5 bases and J 11 bases; bases outside gene matches: 17. Germline values: CDR1 SGHTA, CDR2 FQGNSA. The CDR3 length is 16 residues.

This clonotype was seen a handful of times. The chain combines TRBV25-1 with TRBJ1-1, with D unresolved. Deletions cut 3 bases from V and 0 bases from J, with 14 bases between. Germline loops: CDR1 MGHDK, CDR2 SYGVNS. This CDR3 region has 16 residues. The CDR3 is CASSEGTAPLNTEAFF. In DNA form, the CDR3 reads TGTGCCAGCAGTGAGGGCACGGCCCCTTTGAACACTGAAGCTTTCTTT.

The chain joins TRBV7-3 to TRBJ2-3; the match to TRBD2 covers 16 bases. The CDR3 runs to 17 residues. Per germline, CDR1 SGHTA and CDR2 FQGTGA. The trim removed 2 bases at V and 4 bases at J, leaving 3 bases unmatched. DNA for the CDR3: TGTGCCAGCAGCTTAGGGACTAGCGGGGGGGCCCCAGATACGCAGTATTTT. Its protein product is CASSLGTSGGAPDTQYF.

The chain recombines TRBV7-8 with TRBJ2-4; 8 bases agree with TRBD2. The J call may be mistaken, given a closer DNA end match to TRBJ2-7. CDR3 length: 15 amino acids. The V gene's germline CDR1 is SGHVS and CDR2 FQNEAQ. CDR3 in DNA: TGTGCCAGCAGCTCCCCGGACGCGGGAGGATACGAGCAGTACTTC. As protein: CASSSPDAGGYEQYF.

The sample holds many counts of this clonotype. The chain recombines TRBV9 with TRBJ2-5, with D hard to call. This CDR3 region has 12 residues. CDR1 and CDR2 from the germline V gene are SGDLS and YYNGEE. The V end lost 0 bases, the J end lost 4 bases, and 4 bases lay between the germline ends. CDR3 DNA sequence: TGTGCCAGCAGCGTAGCGGGAGAGACCCAGTACTTC. Protein: CASSVAGETQYF.

This clonotype came up a few times. The rearrangement uses TRBV28 and TRBJ1-2; possible D gene TRBD1, 6 bases. Germline assignment: CDR1 MDHEN and CDR2 SYDVKM. This CDR3 has 16 amino acids. V was pared by 5 bases and J by 2 bases, with 18 bases between. The CDR3: CASSLGGGLGNYGYTF. As DNA, the CDR3 is TGTGCCAGCAGTCTAGGTGGGGGGCTGGGAAACTATGGCTACACCTTC.